This is a list of T cell receptor beta chains from one sample in a study of cytomegalovirus exposure and HLA in healthy donors. Generated by immunoSEQ multiplex PCR, the TCRdb table keeps only in-frame clones and is missing some. The sample yields 120,000 to 150,000 clones, roughly 87% seen once. What was sequenced was PBMCs. Every receptor here comes from a man between 18 and 29 years old in good health and CMV-seropositive. Both conserved end residues are part of each CDR3. D genes are given only for firm matches. Rows give clone size only sometimes, using once, few, many, or a class for an expanded clone.

>NA|TRBV18|NA|TRBJ1-2
TGTGCCAGCTCACCGGGGCAGCAATATGGCTACACCTTC
CASSPGQQYGYTF
>NA|TRBV5-1|NA|TRBJ2-3
TGCGCCAGCGTTTCAGGGACACCTACATTCACAGATACGCAGTATTTT
CASVSGTPTFTDTQYF
>TRBD2|TRBV6-4|few|TRBJ2-3
TGTGCCAGCAGCCGTAGCGGGGAAGGCACAGATACGCAGTATTTT
CASSRSGEGTDTQYF
>NA|TRBV19|NA|TRBJ1-1
TGTGCCAGTAGTAGTCCCGGGGTGAACACTGAAGCTTTCTTT
CASSSPGVNTEAFF
>TRBD1|TRBV6-1|once|TRBJ2-5
TGTGCCAGCAGTGACCCCCGACAGGGGGCTATACAAGAGACCCAGTACTTC
CASSDPRQGAIQETQYF
>TRBD1|TRBV10-1|NA|TRBJ2-2
TGCGCCAGCAGCCTCGGACAGGGAAACACCGGGGAGCTGTTTTTT
CASSLGQGNTGELFF
>NA|TRBV7-3|NA|TRBJ1-5
TGTGCCAGCAGCCCACGAGAACTAATAACCGAGCCGGGAAGCAATCAGCCCCAGCATTTT
CASSPRELITEPGSNQPQHF
>NA|TRBV9|NA|TRBJ2-5
TGTGCCAGCAGCGCCTCTTTACAGGGCGGGGAGACCCAGTACTTC
CASSASLQGGETQYF
>TRBD2|TRBV6-5|NA|TRBJ2-7
TGTGCCAGCTACGGACTAGCGGGTGCCGGCGAGCAGTACTTC
CASYGLAGAGEQYF
>TRBD1|TRBV18|NA|TRBJ1-5
TGTGCCAGCTCACCGGGACAGAAGAATCAGCCCCAGCATTTT
CASSPGQKNQPQHF
>NA|TRBV11-1|NA|TRBJ2-7
TGTGCCAGCAGCTTTTTATACGGCTCCTACGAGCAGTACTTC
CASSFLYGSYEQYF
>TRBD1|TRBV4-1|once|TRBJ1-2
TGCGCCAGCAGCCAAGATTTACAGGGGGCGAGGGGCTACACCTTC
CASSQDLQGARGYTF
>TRBD1|TRBV9|NA|TRBJ1-1
TGTGCCAGCAGCGTCGAGACAGGGGCCGTCACTGAAGCTTTCTTT
CASSVETGAVTEAFF
>NA|TRBV4-1|NA|TRBJ1-2
TGCGCCAGCAGCCAAGTCGACTATGGCTACACCTTC
CASSQVDYGYTF
>TRBD1|TRBV27|NA|TRBJ2-7
TGTGCCAGCAGTTACAGGGGGAAATCCTACGAGCAGTACTTC
CASSYRGKSYEQYF
>TRBD1|TRBV6-1|NA|TRBJ2-3
TGTGCCAGCAGTGGCCCCCGACAGGGGGGAGCAGATACGCAGTATTTT
CASSGPRQGGADTQYF
>NA|TRBV6-5|NA|TRBJ2-3
TGTGCCACCACGGACAGAGAATCGGATACGCAGTATTTT
CATTDRESDTQYF
>NA|TRBV5-1|NA|TRBJ2-5
TGCGCCAGCAGCGCTCCCAGAGAGACCCAGTACTTC
CASSAPRETQYF
>NA|TRBV5-1|NA|TRBJ2-5
TGCGCCAGCAGCTTGGGGACAGCCCTACAAGAGACCCAGTACTTC
CASSLGTALQETQYF
>NA|TRBV5-4|NA|TRBJ1-4
TGTGCCAGCAGCCCGCGGGGGGGGAATGAAAAACTGTTTTTT
CASSPRGGNEKLFF
>NA|TRBV25-1|NA|TRBJ2-6
TGTGCCAGCAGACAGGAAGGCTCTGGGGCCAACGTCCTGACTTTC
CASRQEGSGANVLTF
>NA|TRBV5-1|NA|TRBJ1-2
TGCGCCAGCAGCTTGGACAATAACTATGGCTACACCTTC
CASSLDNNYGYTF